This T cell receptor beta chain was identified in a study of blood T cells in healthy people across ages. With 0 bases removed from V and 7 bases from J, the gap between germline ends came to 11 bases. Germline values: CDR1 SGDLS, CDR2 YYNGEE. This CDR3 spans 15 amino acids. A J-beta primer mix and a sample-barcoded 5' primer were used in a second PCR of about 7 to 12 cycles. With 12 random nucleotides, a template-switch adaptor tagged each individual cDNA molecule. TCRdb called the 5' RACE reads again in MiXCR, with one record for every CDR3 protein. The data contain about 1.1 million distinct CDR3 sequences, roughly two fifths of them seen just once; the ten biggest clones take up about an eighth.

This chain joins TRBV9 and TRBJ1-6; D uncertain. This sequence was found in a man younger than 35 in good health. Sequencing input: blood. This CDR3 is CASSVDQDSNSPLHF. The CDR3 DNA reads TGTGCCAGCAGCGTAGATCAGGACTCAAATTCACCCCTCCACTTT.